The present T cell receptor beta chain was sequenced within a study of cytomegalovirus exposure and HLA in healthy donors. The study's findings and limits: In a later analysis, parvovirus B19, influenza, CMV and Epstein-Barr virus appeared linked to several top co-occurrence clusters.

The PCR contained 60 Vbeta and 13 Jbeta primers. This table comes from immunoSEQ multiplex PCR, and its TCRdb copy is limited to in-frame clones, with some not included. The sample has approximately 200,000 clones; about 80% are singletons. Details on this clone: The antigen remains undetermined.

Germline assignment: CDR1 SGHVS and CDR2 FQNEAQ. V gave up 1 base and J gave up 0 bases, with 11 bases separating them. The CDR3 has 16 residues. The sequencing sample was made of PBMCs. The receptor's source is a young woman in good health and CMV-seropositive. The chain has TRBV7-8 and TRBJ2-3; D is undetermined. The CDR3 DNA follows: TGTGCCAGCAGCTTAGTGCTGGGCCCGAGCACAGATACGCAGTATTTT. Protein product: CASSLVLGPSTDTQYF.